These T cell receptor beta chains were read from a single sample in a study of T cells and Merkel cell carcinoma outcomes. Libraries were prepared by immunoSEQ multiplex PCR; TCRdb keeps only in-frame clonotypes and omits some of them. Seen here are under 20,000 clones, around 79% observed once, and the top ten hold approximately 3.3%. The sequencing input was tumor tissue from Merkel cell carcinoma. These receptors all stem from a human donor with Merkel cell carcinoma. The CDR3 runs from the conserved cysteine through the conserved F or W. D genes are given only for firm matches. Some rows mark clone size as missing; the rest say once, few, many or name a class of expanded clone.

J: TRBJ1-4
V: TRBV30
size: -
D: -
DNA: TGTGCCTGGAGTGTGGACGATGAAAAACTGTTTTTT
CDR3: CAWSVDDEKLFF

J: TRBJ1-2
V: TRBV6-1
size: -
D: -
DNA: TGTGCCAGCAGGCCCCCTCAATCTAACTATGGCTACACCTTC
CDR3: CASRPPQSNYGYTF

J: TRBJ2-1
V: TRBV5-1
size: -
D: TRBD2
DNA: TGCGCCAGCAGGGCGGGGGCCTACAATGAGCAGTTCTTC
CDR3: CASRAGAYNEQFF

J: TRBJ2-1
V: TRBV4-1
size: -
D: TRBD2
DNA: TGCGCCAGCACCCATAGCGCGGGGGTCCCAGGAAATGAGCAGTTCTTC
CDR3: CASTHSAGVPGNEQFF

J: TRBJ2-2
V: TRBV5-1
size: -
D: TRBD1
DNA: TGCGCCAGCAGCTCCGAGACAGGGGTATCGGCCGGGGAGCTGTTTTTT
CDR3: CASSSETGVSAGELFF

J: TRBJ1-1
V: TRBV14
size: -
D: -
DNA: TGTGCCAGCAGCCAACGACAGCCCATGAACACTGAAGCTTTCTTT
CDR3: CASSQRQPMNTEAFF

J: TRBJ2-5
V: TRBV18
size: once
D: -
DNA: TGTGCCAGCTCACGGGCCCAAGAGACCCAGTACTTC
CDR3: CASSRAQETQYF

J: TRBJ2-7
V: TRBV6-5
size: -
D: TRBD1
DNA: TGTGCTAGCAGTTACGGGACAGACAATACCGCCGAGTACTTC
CDR3: CASSYGTDNTAEYF

J: TRBJ2-2
V: TRBV30
size: -
D: -
DNA: TGTGCCTGGAGTGTATTGGCAAACACCGGGGAGCTGTTTTTT
CDR3: CAWSVLANTGELFF

J: TRBJ1-1
V: TRBV27
size: -
D: -
DNA: TGTGCCAGCAGTTTTATGTCCGGGACACAACGTATCGAAGCTTTCTTT
CDR3: CASSFMSGTQRIEAFF

J: TRBJ2-3
V: TRBV5-1
size: -
D: TRBD2
DNA: TGCGCCAGCAGTGCGGGAGGGCCGGGGGATACGCAGTATTTT
CDR3: CASSAGGPGDTQYF

J: TRBJ2-7
V: TRBV5-1
size: once
D: -
DNA: TGCGCCAGCAGCGGGGCCCGAGAGCGACCGGTCTACGAGCAGTACTTC
CDR3: CASSGARERPVYEQYF

J: TRBJ1-2
V: TRBV9
size: -
D: -
DNA: TGTGCCAGCAGCGCAGGGGTTTGGAGTGGAGGCTACACCTTC
CDR3: CASSAGVWSGGYTF

J: TRBJ2-5
V: TRBV2
size: -
D: -
DNA: TGTGCCAGCAGTGAAGGCCTAAGGTCCCAAGAGACCCAGTACTTC
CDR3: CASSEGLRSQETQYF

J: TRBJ1-4
V: TRBV4-2
size: once
D: -
DNA: TGTGCCAGCAGCCAAGATCCAGATGCTAATGAAAAACTGTTTTTT
CDR3: CASSQDPDANEKLFF

J: TRBJ2-6
V: TRBV7-3
size: -
D: TRBD1
DNA: TGTGCCAGCAGGGACAGGGTGAGCTCTGGGGCCAACGTCCTGACTTTC
CDR3: CASRDRVSSGANVLTF

J: TRBJ1-4
V: TRBV7-2
size: -
D: -
DNA: TGTGCCAGCAGCTTAGTTGCCGGTCTTAATGAAAAACTGTTTTTT
CDR3: CASSLVAGLNEKLFF

J: TRBJ1-6
V: TRBV7-7
size: -
D: -
DNA: TGTGCTAGCAGCTGGGGGACACTTAATTCACCCCTCCACTTT
CDR3: CASSWGTLNSPLHF

J: TRBJ2-5
V: TRBV29-1
size: -
D: -
DNA: TGCAGCGTTGGGGTGGGGGAGACCCAGTACTTC
CDR3: CSVGVGETQYF

J: TRBJ1-5
V: TRBV23-1
size: -
D: -
DNA: TGCGCCAGCAGTCAATCGTCCCCGAGGGGTAGCAATCAGCCCCAGCATTTT
CDR3: CASSQSSPRGSNQPQHF

J: TRBJ2-7
V: TRBV5-6
size: -
D: -
DNA: TGTGCCAGCAGCTTGACCGGGGGTGAGCAGTACTTC
CDR3: CASSLTGGEQYF

J: TRBJ2-5
V: TRBV2
size: -
D: TRBD2
DNA: TGTGCCAGCAGTGGGGGTTTGGGGAGGGGAGAGACCCAGTACTTC
CDR3: CASSGGLGRGETQYF